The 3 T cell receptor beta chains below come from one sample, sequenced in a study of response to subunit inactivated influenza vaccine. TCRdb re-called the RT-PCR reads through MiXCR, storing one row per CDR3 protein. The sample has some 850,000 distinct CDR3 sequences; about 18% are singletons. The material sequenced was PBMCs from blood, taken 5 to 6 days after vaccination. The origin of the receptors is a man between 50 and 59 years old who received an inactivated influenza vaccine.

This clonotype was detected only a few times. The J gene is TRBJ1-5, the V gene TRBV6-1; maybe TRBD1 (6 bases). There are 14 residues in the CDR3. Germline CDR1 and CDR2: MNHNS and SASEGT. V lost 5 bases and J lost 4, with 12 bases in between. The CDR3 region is CASSSRDTNQPQHF. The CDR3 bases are TGTGCCAGCAGTAGCCGGGACACTAATCAGCCCCAGCATTTT.

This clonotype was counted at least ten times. CDR3 DNA: TGTGCCAGCAGCCGGAGCGGGGAGAGTACGGTGGAGCAGTACTTC. Its protein is CASSRSGESTVEQYF. This chain uses TRBV6-2 or TRBV6-3 with TRBJ2-7; 7 positions agree with TRBD2. Germline CDR1 and CDR2: MNHEY and SVGEGT. V gave up 6 bases and J gave up 7 bases; unmatched junction bases: 15. This CDR3 has 15 amino acids.

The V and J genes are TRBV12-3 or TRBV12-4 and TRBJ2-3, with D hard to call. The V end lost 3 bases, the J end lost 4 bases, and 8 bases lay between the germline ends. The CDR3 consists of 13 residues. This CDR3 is CASSFVRSDTQYF. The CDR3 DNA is TGTGCCAGCAGTTTCGTTCGGTCAGATACGCAGTATTTT.